The 14 T cell receptor beta chains below were found in one sample sequenced in a study of T-cell reconstitution after alpha-beta-depleted transplantation in children. Library preparation (for TCRbeta) was performed with unique molecular identifiers. One entry per CDR3 protein results from TCRdb running MiXCR on the PCR reads. The table has roughly 100,000 distinct CDR3 sequences, roughly 8.4% seen once. Sample: PBMCs from the stem cell graft donor, taken from the stem cell graft. These receptor sequences come from a human donor who donated a stem cell graft to a child with congenital amegakaryocytic thrombocytopenia.

This clonotype was seen repeatedly, ten times or more. The chain combines TRBV7-2 with TRBJ2-7, with TRBD2 identical over 9 bases. Germline loops: CDR1 SGHTA, CDR2 FQGNSA. The CDR3 has 15 amino acids. V shed 4 bases and J 1 base; nucleotides not matched to a gene: 5. DNA of the CDR3: TGTGCCAGCAGCTCTGGACTAGCGTTTTCCTACGAGCAGTACTTC. This gives the protein CASSSGLAFSYEQYF.

This clonotype is classed as medium-sized. V is TRBV7-9 and J is TRBJ2-3; possible D gene TRBD1, 6 bases. V shed 5 bases and J shed 1 base, with 10 bases lying between them. The CDR3 spans 14 residues. The germline gives CDR1 SEHNR, CDR2 FQNEAQ (reference sequence). CDR3 sequence: CASSPRTGTDTQYF. In nucleotides, the CDR3 is TGTGCCAGCAGCCCGAGGACAGGCACAGATACGCAGTATTTT.

Ten or more counts support this clonotype. V usage is TRBV5-1 and J usage is TRBJ2-4; D gene uncertain. This CDR3 region has 14 residues. Deletions cut 0 bases from V and 5 bases from J, with 9 bases between. The germline CDR1 and CDR2 sequences are SGHRS and YFSETQ. The CDR3 is CASSLVGSENIQYF. The CDR3 nucleotides are TGCGCCAGCAGCTTGGTGGGTTCTGAAAACATTCAGTACTTC.

About this clonotype: A much larger clone lies a single base off, so this may be a read error. V usage is TRBV9 and J usage is TRBJ2-3; D remains ambiguous. The CDR3 is made up of 16 amino acids. The V end was cut by 3 bases, the J end by 2 bases, with 16 bases between. Germline V gives CDR1 SGDLS, CDR2 YYNGEE. The CDR3, as DNA: TGTGCCAGCAGCGCAGGCATCGGGCCCTACACAGATACGCAGTATTTT. It specifies CASSAGIGPYTDTQYF.

Worth noting for this clonotype: This may be a read error, as it is one base from a much larger clone. This chain uses TRBV30 with TRBJ1-2; 7 bases line up with TRBD1. This CDR3 is 13 amino acids long. CDR1 is GTSNPN, CDR2 SVGIG, per germline (reference sequence). Losses at the gene ends were 1 base for V and 6 bases for J; bases not matched to a gene: 5. The CDR3 sequence: CAWSASQGNGYTF. The CDR3 coding sequence is TGTGCCTGGAGTGCATCACAGGGGAATGGCTACACCTTC.

This clonotype has a count of ten or more. This chain links TRBV11-2 with TRBJ2-3, with 9 bases lining up with TRBD2. Trimming removed 3 bases from V and 5 bases from J; junction bases left unmatched: 6. Germline V gene lookup returns CDR1 SGHAT and CDR2 FQNNGV. There are 15 residues in the CDR3. As DNA, the CDR3 is TGTGCCAGCAGCTTTAGCGGGGGCAGTGTAGATACGCAGTATTTT. It is translated as CASSFSGGSVDTQYF.

This clonotype has at least ten counts. This chain links TRBV6-5 with TRBJ2-7, with D perhaps being TRBD1 or TRBD2 (5 bases each). CDR3 size: 16 residues. V was pared by 0 bases and J by 0 bases, with 12 bases between. Germline CDR1 reads MNHEY; CDR2 reads SVGAGI. The CDR3 DNA sequence: TGTGCCAGCAGTTACTCTCGGGACGGAAGCTCCTACGAGCAGTACTTC. This sequence encodes CASSYSRDGSSYEQYF.

This clonotype was seen repeatedly, ten times or more. The V and J genes are TRBV5-1 and TRBJ1-1, with 7 positions matching TRBD1. In germline, CDR1 is SGHRS, CDR2 YFSETQ. The CDR3 sequence is 13 residues long. The V and J ends lost 0 bases and 7 bases, in that order; junction bases with no gene match: 3. CDR3 in DNA: TGCGCCAGCAGCTTGGACAGGGGAGTTGAAGCTTTCTTT. This encodes CASSLDRGVEAFF.

This clonotype was counted many times. The rearrangement links TRBV4-1 to TRBJ2-3; 8 bases line up with TRBD1. The CDR3 totals 16 residues. V was clipped by 0 bases and J by 3 bases; unmatched bases: 5. Germline V gene data show CDR1 as MGHRA and CDR2 as YSYEKL. CDR3 sequence: CASSQEWQGATDTQYF. The CDR3 DNA sequence: TGCGCCAGCAGCCAAGAATGGCAGGGGGCGACAGATACGCAGTATTTT.

This clonotype was observed at least ten times. The chain joins TRBV5-1 to TRBJ1-6; D is possibly TRBD1 (5 bases). Germline CDR1 reads SGHRS; CDR2 reads YFSETQ. V lost 0 bases and J 5 bases, leaving 9 bases between the germline ends. The CDR3 loop spans 15 amino acids. CDR3 loop: CASSLDIGDNSPLHF. CDR3 coding DNA: TGCGCCAGCAGCTTGGATATAGGGGATAATTCACCCCTCCACTTT.

This clonotype was recorded many times. This chain uses TRBV7-9 with TRBJ2-6, with D maybe TRBD1 (5 bases). Trimming stripped 4 bases from V and 2 bases from J, with 15 bases between. CDR3 size: 17 residues. Germline CDR1 is SEHNR and CDR2 is FQNEAQ (reference sequence). CDR3 nucleotides: TGTGCCAGCAGCTCCGGAAGGGGCCAGGCTGGGGCCAACGTCCTGACTTTC. Its protein is CASSSGRGQAGANVLTF.

This clonotype was seen ten or more times. The CDR3 spells CSAPTGTGPDGYTF. The CDR3 DNA reads as TGCAGTGCTCCAACCGGGACAGGGCCCGACGGCTACACCTTC. The J gene is TRBJ1-2, the V gene TRBV20-1, with 9 bases aligning to TRBD1. Germline CDR1 reads DFQATT; CDR2 reads SNEGSKA (reference sequence). This CDR3 spans 14 amino acids. The V and J ends lost 5 bases and 8 bases, in that order; junction bases with no gene match: 12.

This clonotype was detected many times. This chain joins TRBV12-3 or TRBV12-4 and TRBJ2-7; D gene unclear. Trimming took off 3 bases at V and 6 bases at J, with 12 bases between the two ends. The CDR3 spans 13 residues. The CDR3 nucleotides are TGTGCCAGCAGTTTTCAGGAGAGAAGCGAGCAGTACTTC. Its translation: CASSFQERSEQYF.

Many counts were recorded for this clonotype. The V gene is TRBV7-9, the J gene TRBJ1-5, with TRBD1 as a possible D gene (6 bases). Germline V gene data show CDR1 as SEHNR and CDR2 as FQNEAQ (reference sequence). Trimming took 5 bases from V and 5 from J, leaving 13 bases between them. CDR3 size: 14 residues. The DNA of the CDR3 is TGTGCCAGCAGCCTAGGGGGTTCGGATCAGCCCCAGCATTTT. Translating gives CASSLGGSDQPQHF. The full variable domain, completed using reference TRBV7-9 and TRBJ1-5, is DTGVSQNPRHKITKRGQNVTFRCDPISEHNRLYWYRQTLGQGPEFLTYFQNEAQLEKSRLLSDRFSAERPKGSFSTLEIQRTEQGDSAMYLCASSLGGSDQPQHFGDGTRLSIL.